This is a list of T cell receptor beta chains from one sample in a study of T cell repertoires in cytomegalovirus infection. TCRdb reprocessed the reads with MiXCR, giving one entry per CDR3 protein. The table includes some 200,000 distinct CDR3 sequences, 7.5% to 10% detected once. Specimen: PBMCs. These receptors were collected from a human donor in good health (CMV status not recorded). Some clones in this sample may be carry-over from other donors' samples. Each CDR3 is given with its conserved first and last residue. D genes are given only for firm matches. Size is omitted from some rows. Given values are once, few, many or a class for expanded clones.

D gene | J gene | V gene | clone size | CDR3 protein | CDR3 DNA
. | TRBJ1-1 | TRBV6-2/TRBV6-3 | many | CASSYHWTENTEAFF | TGTGCCAGCAGTTACCATTGGACGGAGAACACTGAAGCTTTCTTT
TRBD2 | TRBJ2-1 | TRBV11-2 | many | CAIPGPSGPFEQFF | TGTGCCATTCCGGGGCCTAGCGGGCCTTTTGAGCAGTTCTTC
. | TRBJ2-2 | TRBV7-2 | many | CASSLVLAANTGELFF | TGTGCCAGCAGCTTAGTTTTAGCGGCGAACACCGGGGAGCTGTTTTTT
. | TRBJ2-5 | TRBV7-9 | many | CASSRTSGETQYF | TGTGCCAGCAGCCGCACGAGCGGAGAGACCCAGTACTTC
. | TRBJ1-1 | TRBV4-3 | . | CASSQATRMNTEAFF | TGCGCCAGCAGCCAAGCAACCAGAATGAACACTGAAGCTTTCTTT
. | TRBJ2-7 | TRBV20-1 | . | CSASRGPEGSEQYF | TGCAGTGCTAGCCGTGGACCGGAGGGGTCCGAGCAGTACTTC
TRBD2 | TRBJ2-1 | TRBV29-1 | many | CSLWTSGHNEQFF | TGCAGCCTATGGACTAGCGGGCACAATGAGCAGTTCTTC
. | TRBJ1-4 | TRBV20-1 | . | CSARGTQGVATNEKLFF | TGCAGTGCTAGGGGCACACAGGGAGTAGCAACTAATGAAAAACTGTTTTTT
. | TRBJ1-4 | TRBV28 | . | CASSPGGAAANEKLFF | TGTGCCAGCAGTCCCGGGGGGGCTGCGGCTAATGAAAAACTGTTTTTT
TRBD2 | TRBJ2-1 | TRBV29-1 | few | CSPRLAGVSNEQFF | TGCAGCCCAAGACTAGCGGGAGTAAGCAATGAGCAGTTCTTC
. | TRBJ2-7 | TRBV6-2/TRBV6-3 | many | CASSYTLRDGGLYEQYF | TGTGCCAGCAGTTACACCCTACGGGACGGAGGTCTCTACGAGCAGTACTTC
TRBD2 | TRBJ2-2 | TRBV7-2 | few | CASSLSGRYTGELFF | TGTGCCAGCAGCCTTAGCGGGAGGTACACCGGGGAGCTGTTTTTT
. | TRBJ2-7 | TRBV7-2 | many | CASSSGRVQYF | TGTGCCAGCAGCTCCGGGCGGGTACAGTACTTC